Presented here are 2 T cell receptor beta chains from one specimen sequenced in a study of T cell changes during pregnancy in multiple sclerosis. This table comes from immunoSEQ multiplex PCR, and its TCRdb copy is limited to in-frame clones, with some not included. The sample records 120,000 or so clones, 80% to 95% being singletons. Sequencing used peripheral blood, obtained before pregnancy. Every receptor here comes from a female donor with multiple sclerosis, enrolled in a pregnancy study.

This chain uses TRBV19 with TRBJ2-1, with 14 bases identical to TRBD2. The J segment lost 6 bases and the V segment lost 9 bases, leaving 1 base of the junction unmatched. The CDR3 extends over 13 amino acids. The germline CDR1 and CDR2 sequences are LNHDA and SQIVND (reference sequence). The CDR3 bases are TGTGCCAGCGGGACTAGCGGGAGCAATGAGCAGTTCTTC. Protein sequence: CASGTSGSNEQFF.

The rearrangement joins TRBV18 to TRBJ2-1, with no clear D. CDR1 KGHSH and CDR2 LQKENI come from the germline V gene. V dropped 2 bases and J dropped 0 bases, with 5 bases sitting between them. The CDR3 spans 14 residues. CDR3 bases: TGTGCCAGCTCACCATCCGGCTCCTACAATGAGCAGTTCTTC. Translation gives CASSPSGSYNEQFF.